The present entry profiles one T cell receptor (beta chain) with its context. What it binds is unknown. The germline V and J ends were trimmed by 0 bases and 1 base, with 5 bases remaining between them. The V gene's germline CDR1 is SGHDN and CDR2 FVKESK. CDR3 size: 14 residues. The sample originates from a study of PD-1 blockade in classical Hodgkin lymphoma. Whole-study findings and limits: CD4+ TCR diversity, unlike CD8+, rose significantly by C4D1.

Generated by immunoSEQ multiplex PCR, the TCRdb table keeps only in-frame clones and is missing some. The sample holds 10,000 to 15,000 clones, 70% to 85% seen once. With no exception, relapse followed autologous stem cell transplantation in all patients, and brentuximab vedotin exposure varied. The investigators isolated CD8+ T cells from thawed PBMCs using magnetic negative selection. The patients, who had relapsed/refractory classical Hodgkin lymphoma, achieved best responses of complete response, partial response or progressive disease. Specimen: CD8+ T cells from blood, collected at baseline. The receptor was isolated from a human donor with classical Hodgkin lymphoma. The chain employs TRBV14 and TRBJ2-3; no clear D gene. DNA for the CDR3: TGTGCCAGCAGCCAAGAAGGCCGCACAGATACGCAGTATTTT. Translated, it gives CASSQEGRTDTQYF.